Each of the 3 T cell receptor beta chains below was sequenced from the same sample in a study of blood T cell repertoires in COVID-19. The assay was immunoSEQ multiplex PCR, and TCRdb's table has in-frame clones only and misses some. Of 200,000 to 300,000 clones listed, about 80% are singletons. The sample was peripheral blood. Receptor source: a human donor in a cohort sampled during active COVID-19.

Worth noting for this clone: An end of the junction does not agree with germline; a read error may underlie this. The V call is TRBV7-7, the J call TRBJ2-3, with a weak D call TRBD1 (5 bases). The length of the CDR3 is 13 residues. From germline, CDR1 is SSHAT and CDR2 FNYEAQ (reference sequence). The CDR3 region has the DNA TGTGCTAGCAGCTCCTCTCAGGGCGATACGCAGTATTTT. Its protein is CASSSSQGDTQYF.

This clone occurred a few times. This chain connects TRBV15 to TRBJ2-7; 8 bases are a match to TRBD1. The CDR3 totals 12 residues. V dropped 0 bases and J dropped 13; count of bases not matched to a gene: 5. The germline CDR1 and CDR2 sequences are LNHNV and YYDKDF (reference sequence). This CDR3 reads CATSRDRGQIYF. As DNA, the CDR3 is TGTGCCACCAGCAGAGACAGGGGGCAAATATACTTC.

V gene TRBV5-1 combines with J gene TRBJ2-1, with D hard to call. Trimming removed 0 bases at V and 6 bases at J, with 10 bases between. This CDR3 is 14 amino acids long. CDR1 is SGHRS, CDR2 YFSETQ, per germline. CDR3 in DNA: TGCGCCAGCAGCTTGGCAGGTGAAGCCAATGAGCAGTTCTTC. Its protein product is CASSLAGEANEQFF.